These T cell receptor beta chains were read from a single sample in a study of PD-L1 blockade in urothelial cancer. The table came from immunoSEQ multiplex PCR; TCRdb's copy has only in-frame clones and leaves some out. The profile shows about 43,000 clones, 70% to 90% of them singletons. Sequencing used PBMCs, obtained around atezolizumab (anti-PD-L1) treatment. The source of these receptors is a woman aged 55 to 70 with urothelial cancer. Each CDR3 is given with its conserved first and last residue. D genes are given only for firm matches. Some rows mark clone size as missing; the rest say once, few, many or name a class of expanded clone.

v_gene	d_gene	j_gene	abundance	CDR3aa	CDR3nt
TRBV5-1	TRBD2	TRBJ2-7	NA	CASSPDQRGDYEQYF	TGCGCCAGCAGCCCGGACCAGCGGGGGGACTACGAGCAGTACTTC
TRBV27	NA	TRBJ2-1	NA	CASSLISSYNEQFF	TGTGCCAGCAGTTTGATTAGCTCCTACAATGAGCAGTTCTTC
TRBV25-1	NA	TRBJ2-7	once	CASSEIGVAESYEQYF	TGTGCCAGCAGTGAAATCGGGGTAGCGGAGTCCTACGAGCAGTACTTC
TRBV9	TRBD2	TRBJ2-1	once	CASSVPKTGLAGGPYNEQFF	TGTGCCAGCAGCGTCCCTAAAACGGGACTAGCGGGAGGCCCTTACAATGAGCAGTTCTTC
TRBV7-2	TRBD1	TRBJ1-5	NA	CASSEGTAFSNQPQHF	TGTGCCAGCAGCGAAGGGACAGCTTTTAGCAATCAGCCCCAGCATTTT
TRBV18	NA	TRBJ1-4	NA	CASSPGGRAMEKLFF	TGTGCCAGCTCACCGGGCGGCAGGGCTATGGAAAAACTGTTTTTT
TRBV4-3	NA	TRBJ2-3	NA	CASSQDWAVATDTQYF	TGCGCCAGCAGCCAAGATTGGGCGGTAGCGACAGATACGCAGTATTTT
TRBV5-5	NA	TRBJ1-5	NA	CASSYDSGNQPQHF	TGTGCCAGCAGCTACGACAGCGGCAATCAGCCCCAGCATTTT
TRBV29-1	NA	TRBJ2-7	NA	CSVKETENYEQYF	TGCAGCGTGAAAGAGACAGAGAACTACGAGCAGTACTTC
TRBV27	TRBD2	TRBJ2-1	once	CASTPGRGPDHEQFF	TGTGCCAGCACTCCCGGGAGGGGCCCCGATCATGAGCAGTTCTTC
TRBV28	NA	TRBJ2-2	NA	CASSLRGGVGGRELFF	TGTGCCAGCTCCCTTCGTGGCGGGGTTGGTGGAAGGGAGCTGTTTTTT
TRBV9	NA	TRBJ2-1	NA	CASNKEEDWDNEQFF	TGTGCCAGCAACAAAGAGGAGGATTGGGACAATGAGCAGTTCTTC
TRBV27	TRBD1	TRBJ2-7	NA	CASAPGQGAYEQYF	TGTGCCAGCGCTCCGGGACAGGGGGCCTACGAGCAGTACTTC
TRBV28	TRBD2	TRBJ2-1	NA	CASSRAGESNEQFF	TGTGCCAGCAGTCGGGCGGGAGAGAGCAATGAGCAGTTCTTC
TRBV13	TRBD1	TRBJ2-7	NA	CASSPGTGHYEQYF	TGTGCCAGCAGCCCGGGGACAGGGCACTACGAGCAGTACTTC
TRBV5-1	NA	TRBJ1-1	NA	CASSLVPGDTEAFF	TGCGCCAGCAGCTTGGTTCCGGGGGACACTGAAGCTTTCTTT
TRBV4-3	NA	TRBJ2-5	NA	CASSQDPRGRQETQYF	TGCGCCAGCAGCCAAGATCCAAGAGGGAGACAAGAGACCCAGTACTTC
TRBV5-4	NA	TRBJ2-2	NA	CASSSPTGSHTGELFF	TGTGCCAGCAGCTCACCCACCGGGAGCCACACCGGGGAGCTGTTTTTT
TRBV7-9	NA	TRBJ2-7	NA	CASSFDRNSYEQYF	TGTGCCAGCAGCTTCGACAGGAACTCCTACGAGCAGTACTTC
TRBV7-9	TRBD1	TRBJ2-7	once	CASSSIPGTGLSYEQYF	TGTGCCAGCAGCTCGATTCCCGGGACAGGGCTCTCCTACGAGCAGTACTTC
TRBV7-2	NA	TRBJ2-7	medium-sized	CASSLGTNSYEQYF	TGTGCCAGCAGCTTAGGGACAAACTCCTACGAGCAGTACTTC
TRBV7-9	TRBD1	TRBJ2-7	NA	CASSLVVLGAGGYYEQYF	TGTGCCAGCAGCTTAGTCGTCCTTGGGGCAGGGGGCTATTACGAGCAGTACTTC
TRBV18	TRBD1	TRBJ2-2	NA	CASSFGQGLNTGELFF	TGTGCCAGCTCATTTGGACAGGGGCTAAACACCGGGGAGCTGTTTTTT
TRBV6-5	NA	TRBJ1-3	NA	CASSYGAARNTIYF	TGTGCCAGCAGTTACGGGGCAGCTCGGAACACCATATATTTT
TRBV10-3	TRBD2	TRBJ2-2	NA	CAIRQTSPNTGELFF	TGTGCCATCAGACAGACTAGCCCGAACACCGGGGAGCTGTTTTTT
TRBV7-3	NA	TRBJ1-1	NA	CASSLIGANTEAFF	TGTGCCAGCAGCTTAATTGGGGCGAACACTGAAGCTTTCTTT
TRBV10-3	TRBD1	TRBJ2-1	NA	CAINPGQENNEQFF	TGTGCCATCAATCCGGGACAGGAGAACAATGAGCAGTTCTTC
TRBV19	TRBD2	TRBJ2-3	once	CASSPQAGGPADTQYF	TGTGCCAGTAGTCCTCAAGCGGGAGGGCCCGCAGATACGCAGTATTTT
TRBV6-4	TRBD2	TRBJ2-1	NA	CASSDSTSGGDEQFF	TGTGCCAGCAGTGACTCTACTAGCGGGGGCGATGAGCAGTTCTTC
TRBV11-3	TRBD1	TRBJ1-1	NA	CASSLGPQGAMNTEAFF	TGTGCCAGCAGCTTAGGTCCACAGGGGGCAATGAACACTGAAGCTTTCTTT
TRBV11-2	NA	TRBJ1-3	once	CASSLGQGGNTIYF	TGTGCCAGCAGCTTAGGGCAGGGAGGAAACACCATATATTTT
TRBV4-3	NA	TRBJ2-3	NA	CASSQEASYTDTQYF	TGCGCCAGCAGCCAAGAGGCCAGTTACACAGATACGCAGTATTTT
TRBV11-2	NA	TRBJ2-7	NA	CASSPLTGTASYEQYF	TGTGCCAGCAGCCCCCTGACCGGGACTGCCTCCTACGAGCAGTACTTC
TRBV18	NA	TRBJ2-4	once	CASSPPGSLGKNIQYF	TGTGCCAGCTCACCACCTGGGAGCTTGGGCAAAAACATTCAGTACTTC
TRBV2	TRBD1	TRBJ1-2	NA	CASRADRGGYTF	TGTGCCAGCAGAGCCGACAGGGGAGGCTACACCTTC
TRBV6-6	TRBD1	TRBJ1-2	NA	CASSYRQGDGYTF	TGTGCCAGCAGTTACAGACAGGGGGATGGCTACACCTTC
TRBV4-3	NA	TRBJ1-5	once	CASSQDRGQPQHF	TGCGCCAGCAGCCAAGATAGAGGTCAGCCCCAGCATTTT
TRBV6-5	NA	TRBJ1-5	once	CASSYSRGQPQHF	TGTGCCAGCAGTTACTCAAGGGGGCAGCCCCAGCATTTT
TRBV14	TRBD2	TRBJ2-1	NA	CASSQVIGLAGGSYNEQFF	TGTGCCAGCAGCCAGGTTATTGGGCTAGCGGGGGGCTCCTACAATGAGCAGTTCTTC
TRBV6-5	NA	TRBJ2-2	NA	CASSRDLTGELFF	TGTGCCAGCAGCAGGGACTTAACCGGGGAGCTGTTTTTT
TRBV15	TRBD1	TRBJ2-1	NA	CATSGRDRGSEQFF	TGTGCCACCAGCGGCCGGGACAGGGGTAGTGAGCAGTTCTTC
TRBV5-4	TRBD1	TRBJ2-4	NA	CASSLGRGLGKNIQYF	TGTGCCAGCAGCTTGGGCAGGGGGCTGGGGAAAAACATTCAGTACTTC
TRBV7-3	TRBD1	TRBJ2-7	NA	CASSPGTGSYEQYF	TGTGCCAGCAGCCCCGGGACAGGGTCCTACGAGCAGTACTTC
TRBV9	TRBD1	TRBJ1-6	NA	CASSETGVGSPLHF	TGTGCCAGCAGCGAGACAGGGGTGGGTTCACCCCTCCACTTT
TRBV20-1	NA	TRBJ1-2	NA	CSSQEGYGYTF	TGCAGTTCTCAAGAGGGCTATGGCTACACCTTC
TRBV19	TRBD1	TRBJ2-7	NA	CASSARDRGTPYEQYF	TGTGCCAGTAGTGCCCGGGACAGGGGGACTCCCTACGAGCAGTACTTC